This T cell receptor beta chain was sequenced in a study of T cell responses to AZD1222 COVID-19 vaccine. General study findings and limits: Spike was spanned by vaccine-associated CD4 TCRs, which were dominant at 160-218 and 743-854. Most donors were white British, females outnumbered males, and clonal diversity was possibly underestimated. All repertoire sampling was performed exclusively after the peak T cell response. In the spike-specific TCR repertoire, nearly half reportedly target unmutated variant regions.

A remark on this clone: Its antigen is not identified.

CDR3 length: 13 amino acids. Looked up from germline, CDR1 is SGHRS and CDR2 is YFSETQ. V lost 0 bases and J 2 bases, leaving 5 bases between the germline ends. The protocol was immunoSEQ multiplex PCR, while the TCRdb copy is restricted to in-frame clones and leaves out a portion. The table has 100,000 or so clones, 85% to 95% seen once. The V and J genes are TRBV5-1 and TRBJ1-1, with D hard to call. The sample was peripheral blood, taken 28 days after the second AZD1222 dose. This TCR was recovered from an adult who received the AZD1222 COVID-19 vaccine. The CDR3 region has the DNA TGCGCCAGCAGCTTGGGGACCAACACTGAAGCTTTCTTT. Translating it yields CASSLGTNTEAFF.